The 25 T cell receptor beta chains below all came from one sample that was sequenced in a study of human T cells and chemical hapten exposure. TCRdb analysed the RACE reads with MiXCR anew, one entry per CDR3 protein. The sample lists approximately 370,000 distinct CDR3 sequences; about 5% were seen once. Regarding time point: pre-sensitization, week 0. Treatment given: therapeutic diphenylcyclopropenone sensitization with weekly scalp DPC. Source: whole blood, taken in connection with sensitization to the hapten diphenylcyclopropenone (DPC). The origin of the receptors is a woman aged 18 to 35 with alopecia areata. Some clones in this sample may be carry-over from other donors' samples.

The V gene is TRBV7-3, the J gene TRBJ1-1, with D maybe TRBD1 (6 bases). With 6 bases removed from V and 4 bases from J, the gap between germline ends came to 18 bases. The CDR3 is made up of 15 amino acids. CDR1 SGHTA and CDR2 FQGTGA come from the germline V gene. The CDR3 coding sequence is TGTGCCAGCAGTCCGATGAGGGGGACGGTCACTGAAGCTTTCTTT. Translating gives CASSPMRGTVTEAFF.

This clonotype was counted a few times. The chain is built from TRBV4-2 and TRBJ2-5, with TRBD2 matching over 10 bases. Germline-derived CDR1 and CDR2 are LGHNA and YNFKEQ. CDR3 length: 14 amino acids. With 2 bases clipped from V and 4 bases from J, the junction kept 1 base outside the gene matches. This CDR3 is CASSQRTSGETQYF. CDR3 DNA sequence: TGTGCCAGCAGCCAAAGGACTAGCGGAGAGACCCAGTACTTC.

This clonotype was seen many times. V is TRBV6-1 and J is TRBJ1-5; 9 nucleotides match TRBD1. The V gene end was trimmed by 6 bases and the J gene end by 7 bases; junction bases not matched to a gene: 4. Germline-derived CDR1 and CDR2 are MNHNS and SASEGT. The CDR3 sequence is 13 residues long. The CDR3 spells CASSGTGTQPQHF. The CDR3 coding sequence is TGTGCCAGCAGCGGGACAGGGACCCAGCCCCAGCATTTT.

There are many counts of this clonotype. The V and J genes are TRBV29-1 and TRBJ2-1, with 13 bases lining up with TRBD2. The length of the CDR3 is 15 residues. Per the germline V gene, CDR1 is SQVTM and CDR2 is ANQGSEA. The V segment lost 6 bases and the J segment 8 bases; nucleotides outside the gene matches: 10. This CDR3 is CSVSLAGGPKHEQFF. The CDR3 bases are TGCAGCGTCTCACTAGCGGGGGGGCCGAAGCATGAGCAGTTCTTC.

There are a few counts of this clonotype. The gene calls are TRBV20-1 and TRBJ2-1; the D is unclear. The CDR3 consists of 15 residues. Germline CDR1 reads DFQATT; CDR2 reads SNEGSKA (reference sequence). The V end was cut by 5 bases, the J end by 0 bases, with 14 bases between. For the CDR3, the DNA is TGCAGTGCTGTCGGGCATCTAAGCTCCTACAATGAGCAGTTCTTC. It codes for CSAVGHLSSYNEQFF.

This clonotype was seen many times. The CDR3 here is CASSFSFGSGGSNQPQHF. As DNA, the CDR3 is TGTGCCAGCAGTTTCTCATTTGGCTCGGGGGGCAGCAATCAGCCCCAGCATTTT. V and J are TRBV7-2 and TRBJ1-5, with D possibly TRBD1 on 6 matching bases. This CDR3 spans 18 amino acids. V lost 6 bases, J lost 1 base, and 22 bases lay in between. The germline CDR1 and CDR2 sequences are SGHTA and FQGNSA.

This clonotype was seen ten or more times. CDR3 loop: CASSLVANQPQHF. CDR3 in DNA: TGTGCCAGCAGTTTAGTAGCTAATCAGCCCCAGCATTTT. This chain uses TRBV27 with TRBJ1-5; D remains ambiguous. CDR1 is MNHEY, CDR2 SMNVEV, per germline (reference sequence). V shed 2 bases and J shed 4 bases, with 6 bases lying between them. This CDR3 region has 13 residues.

This clonotype was counted a few times. The rearrangement uses TRBV27 and TRBJ1-5, with 9 bases matching TRBD1. Unmatched junction bases numbered 7, after V lost 6 bases and J lost 4 bases. CDR3 length equals 15 residues. In germline, CDR1 is MNHEY, CDR2 SMNVEV (reference sequence). CDR3 nucleotide sequence: TGTGCCAGCAGGGAGGACAGGGGATTGAATCAGCCCCAGCATTTT. Protein: CASREDRGLNQPQHF.

This clonotype was seen a handful of times. This sequence joins TRBV18 and TRBJ1-2; D unclear. Per the germline V gene, CDR1 is KGHSH and CDR2 is LQKENI. V was shortened by 6 bases and J by 7 bases, with 15 bases between the two germline ends. CDR3 length: 13 residues. In nucleotides, the CDR3 is TGTGCCAGCTCGCCCGAACGGTCGTCTGGCTACACCTTC. Its protein product is CASSPERSSGYTF.

This chain links TRBV2 with TRBJ2-3; D ambiguous. CDR1 SNHLY and CDR2 FYNNEI come from the germline V gene. Deletions cut 7 bases from V and 1 base from J, with 12 bases between. This CDR3 has 14 residues. CDR3 sequence reads: CASTNVAGTDTQYF. The CDR3 region has the DNA TGTGCCAGCACGAACGTAGCCGGCACAGATACGCAGTATTTT.

J is TRBJ2-1 and V is TRBV29-1; D is perhaps TRBD2 (6 bases). V shed 4 bases and J shed 3 bases, with 13 bases lying between them. Germline values: CDR1 SQVTM, CDR2 ANQGSEA. CDR3 length: 14 amino acids. In DNA form, the CDR3 reads TGCAGCGTTGCCGGGGGAATAGGCTACAATGAGCAGTTCTTC. Encoded protein: CSVAGGIGYNEQFF.

This clonotype was recorded a few times. The CDR3 region has the DNA TGTGCAACGGGGGCCGGTCGCTACAATGAGCAGTTCTTC. The encoded protein is CATGAGRYNEQFF. The V call is TRBV12-3 or TRBV12-4, the J call TRBJ2-1, with D possibly being TRBD1 or TRBD2 (6 bases each). This CDR3 is built from 13 residues.

This clonotype was seen a few times. The J gene is TRBJ2-6, the V gene TRBV6-5, with TRBD2 as a possible D gene (5 bases). Trimming removed 2 bases at V and 2 bases at J, with 25 bases between. This CDR3 spans 21 amino acids. CDR1 is MNHEY, CDR2 SVGAGI, per germline. Here the CDR3 DNA reads TGTGCCAGCAGTTACACTAGACGCGGATTGAACCAGGTGCCTGGGGCCAACGTCCTGACTTTC. It encodes CASSYTRRGLNQVPGANVLTF.

This clonotype was recorded many times. This chain joins TRBV20-1 and TRBJ2-5; possibly TRBD1 or TRBD2 for D (6 bases each). CDR3 length: 18 residues. Germline assignment: CDR1 DFQATT and CDR2 SNEGSKA (reference sequence). V shed 2 bases and J shed 1 base, with 23 bases lying between them. In nucleotides, the CDR3 is TGCAGTGCTAGACAATTTGGTTCGGGGGCGGGTGCCCAAGAGACCCAGTACTTC. It translates to CSARQFGSGAGAQETQYF.

The rearrangement links TRBV2 to TRBJ2-5; TRBD1 agrees at 9 bases. This CDR3 comprises 13 residues. V dropped 9 bases and J dropped 4; count of bases not matched to a gene: 6. Germline values: CDR1 SNHLY, CDR2 FYNNEI. CDR3 DNA: TGTGCCAGAGGACAGGGGTCGGGAGAGACCCAGTACTTC. It yields the protein CARGQGSGETQYF.

CDR3 sequence: CASRSPGHYGYTF. DNA of the CDR3: TGTGCCAGCAGATCGCCAGGGCACTATGGCTACACCTTC. The V call is TRBV7-9, the J call TRBJ1-2; D is perhaps TRBD1 (5 bases). V was cut by 6 bases and J by 3 bases, with 11 bases left in between. CDR1 and CDR2 from the germline V gene are SEHNR and FQNEAQ (reference sequence). CDR3 length equals 13 residues.

This chain connects TRBV19 to TRBJ1-5, with unresolved D. Germline lookup yields CDR1 LNHDA and CDR2 SQIVND (reference sequence). This CDR3 is built from 15 residues. V lost 3 bases to trimming and J lost 2 bases, with 11 bases between them. The chain's CDR3 is CASSIPKTGNQPQHF. CDR3 sequence (DNA): TGTGCCAGTAGTATTCCCAAGACGGGCAATCAGCCCCAGCATTTT.

The chain uses TRBV29-1 and TRBJ1-2, with TRBD1 as a possible D gene (6 bases). The CDR3 spans 11 residues. Germline V gene sequence: CDR1 SQVTM, CDR2 ANQGSEA. Trimming removed 7 bases at V and 5 bases at J, with 11 bases between. This CDR3 is CSARQDYGYTF. The CDR3 nucleotides are TGCAGCGCTAGACAGGATTATGGCTACACCTTC.

This clonotype was counted between two and nine times. V usage is TRBV6-6 and J usage is TRBJ1-2; D remains unclear. The V and J ends lost 2 bases and 3 bases respectively, with 7 bases between them. This CDR3 comprises 13 residues. CDR1 is MNHNY, CDR2 SVGAGI, per germline (reference sequence). The DNA for the CDR3 is TGTGCCAGCAGTTACAGGGAAGACTATGGCTACACCTTC. This gives the protein CASSYREDYGYTF.

This clonotype was observed many times. The rearrangement uses TRBV12-3 or TRBV12-4 and TRBJ1-1; D remains ambiguous. Between the trimmed V and J ends, which lost 6 bases and 5 bases, there was a span of 4 bases. This CDR3 has 10 residues. CDR3: CASRQTEAFF. Here the CDR3 DNA reads TGTGCCAGCAGGCAGACTGAAGCTTTCTTT.

This clonotype was counted a few times. The V gene is TRBV10-3, the J gene TRBJ2-7; TRBD2 might be the D (6 bases). This CDR3 contains 14 residues. V was trimmed by 4 bases and J by 5 bases, leaving 15 bases between them. From germline, CDR1 is ENHRY and CDR2 SYGVKD. The CDR3: CAISGGGVPNEQYF. The CDR3 DNA sequence: TGTGCCATCAGTGGGGGAGGTGTCCCCAACGAGCAGTACTTC.

The V and J genes are TRBV9 and TRBJ1-4; TRBD1 matches 7 bases. The germline V gene encodes CDR1 SGDLS and CDR2 YYNGEE. The CDR3 runs to 16 residues. After removal of 0 bases from V and 3 bases from J, the junction contained 5 bases not matched to a gene. CDR3 sequence (DNA): TGTGCCAGCAGCGTAGTTCCTCAGGGGGCTAATGAAAAACTGTTTTTT. It is translated as CASSVVPQGANEKLFF.

This clonotype was detected a few times. The J gene is TRBJ2-1, the V gene TRBV7-2; 8 nucleotides match TRBD2. From germline, CDR1 is SGHTA and CDR2 FQGNSA. The J segment lost 6 bases and the V segment lost 0 bases, leaving 7 bases of the junction unmatched. The CDR3 totals 16 residues. In DNA, the CDR3 is TGTGCCAGCAGCTTAGCTCTGCGGGGGGCCATCAATGAGCAGTTCTTC. It encodes CASSLALRGAINEQFF.

This clonotype came up many times. The chain employs TRBV6-5 and TRBJ2-3; D is perhaps TRBD1 (6 bases). The CDR3 runs to 13 residues. V was trimmed by 8 bases and J by 1 base, leaving 10 bases between them. Germline CDR1 MNHEY, CDR2 SVGAGI. DNA for the CDR3: TGTGCCAGCGCAGGGGCCGGCACAGATACGCAGTATTTT. Translated, it gives CASAGAGTDTQYF.

J is TRBJ2-5 and V is TRBV3-1; D is tentatively TRBD1 or TRBD2 (6 bases each). This CDR3 comprises 16 residues. V lost 3 bases and J lost 1, with 15 bases in between. From germline, CDR1 is LGHDT and CDR2 YNNKEL (reference sequence). CDR3 DNA sequence: TGTGCCAGCAGCCATTGGGGGGCCCCAGTCCAAGAGACCCAGTACTTC. Residues: CASSHWGAPVQETQYF.